Listed here is a single TCR beta chain. Method: immunoSEQ multiplex PCR; TCRdb's copy keeps in-frame clones and lacks some. The repertoire holds about 410,000 clones, with 75% to 90% as singletons. This specimen comes from a study of Ad26.COV2.S vaccination and SARS-CoV-2 variants. Treatment specified: roughly 18 received Ad26.COV2.S at low or high dose, single or two shots; several received placebo; per-sample allocation not given. Sampling happened 63 days after the first vaccine or placebo injection. Germline-derived CDR1 and CDR2 are SGHTA and FQGNSA. The CDR3 sequence is 12 residues long. After removal of 4 bases from V and 15 bases from J, the junction contained 5 bases not matched to a gene.

The TCR originated in a person between 18 and 59 years old who received the Ad26.COV2.S COVID-19 vaccine or a placebo. The chain recombines TRBV7-2 with TRBJ2-1; TRBD2 matches at 11 bases. The sample in question was peripheral blood, obtained in a trial of Ad26.COV2.S vaccine versus placebo. In DNA, the CDR3 is TGTGCCAGCAGCTCAACCGGGACTAGCGGGTTCTTC. Amino acids: CASSSTGTSGFF.